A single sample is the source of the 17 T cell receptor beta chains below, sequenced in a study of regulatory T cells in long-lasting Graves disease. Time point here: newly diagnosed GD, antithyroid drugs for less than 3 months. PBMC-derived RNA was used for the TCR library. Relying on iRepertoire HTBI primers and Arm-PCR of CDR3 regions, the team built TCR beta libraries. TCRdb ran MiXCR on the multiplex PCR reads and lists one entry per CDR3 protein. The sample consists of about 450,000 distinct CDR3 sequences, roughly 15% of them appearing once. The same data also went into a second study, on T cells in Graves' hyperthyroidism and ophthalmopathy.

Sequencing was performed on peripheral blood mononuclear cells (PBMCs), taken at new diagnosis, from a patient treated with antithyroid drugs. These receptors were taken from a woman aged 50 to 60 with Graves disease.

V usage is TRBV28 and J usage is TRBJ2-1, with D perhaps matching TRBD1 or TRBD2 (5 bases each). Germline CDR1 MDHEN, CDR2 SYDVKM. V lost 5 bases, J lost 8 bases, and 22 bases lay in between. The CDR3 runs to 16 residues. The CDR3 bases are TGTGCCAGCAGTGCCTCCGGGACCCAGGCGAGTTATGAGCAGTTCTTC. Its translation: CASSASGTQASYEQFF.

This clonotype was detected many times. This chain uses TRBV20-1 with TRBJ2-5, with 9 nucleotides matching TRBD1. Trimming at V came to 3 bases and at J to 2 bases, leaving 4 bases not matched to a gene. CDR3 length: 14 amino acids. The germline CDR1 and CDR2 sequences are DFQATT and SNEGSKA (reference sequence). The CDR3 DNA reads TGCAGTGCTAGGTTGGGACAGGGACAAGAGACCCAGTACTTC. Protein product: CSARLGQGQETQYF.

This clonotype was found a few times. The CDR3 region has the DNA TGCGCCAGCAGCCCAGGGGCAAAAAATACTGAAGCTTTCTTT. Protein product: CASSPGAKNTEAFF. The chain combines TRBV5-1 with TRBJ1-1; tentatively, D is TRBD1 (6 bases). Germline V CDR1 and CDR2: SGHRS, YFSETQ. Trimming removed 4 bases at V and 5 bases at J, with 15 bases between. CDR3 length: 14 amino acids.

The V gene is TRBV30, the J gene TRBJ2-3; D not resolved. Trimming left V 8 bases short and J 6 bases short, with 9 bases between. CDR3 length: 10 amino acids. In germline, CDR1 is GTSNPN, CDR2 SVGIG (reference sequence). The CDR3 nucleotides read TGTGCCCTGCTATCTGATACGCAGTATTTT. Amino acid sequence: CALLSDTQYF. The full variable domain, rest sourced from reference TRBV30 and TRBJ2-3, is SQTIHQWPATLVQPVGSPLSLECTVEGTSNPNLYWYRQAAGRGLQLLFYSVGIGQISSEVPQNLSASRPQDRQFILSSKKLLLSDSGFYLCALLSDTQYFGPGTRLTVL.

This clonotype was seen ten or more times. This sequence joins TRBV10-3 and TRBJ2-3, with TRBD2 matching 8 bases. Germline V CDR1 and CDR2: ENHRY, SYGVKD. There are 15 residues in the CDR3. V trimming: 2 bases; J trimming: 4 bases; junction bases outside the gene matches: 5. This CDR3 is CAISETGGSADTQYF. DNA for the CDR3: TGTGCCATCAGTGAGACGGGGGGGAGCGCAGATACGCAGTATTTT.

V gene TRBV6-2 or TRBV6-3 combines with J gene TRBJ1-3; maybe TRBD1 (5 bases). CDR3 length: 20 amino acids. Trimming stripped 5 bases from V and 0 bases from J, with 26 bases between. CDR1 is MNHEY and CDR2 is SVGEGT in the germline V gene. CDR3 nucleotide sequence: TGTGCCAGCAGTGAAGGGGAGGCGGTCTGGGGCAGTAACTCTGGAAACACCATATATTTT. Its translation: CASSEGEAVWGSNSGNTIYF.

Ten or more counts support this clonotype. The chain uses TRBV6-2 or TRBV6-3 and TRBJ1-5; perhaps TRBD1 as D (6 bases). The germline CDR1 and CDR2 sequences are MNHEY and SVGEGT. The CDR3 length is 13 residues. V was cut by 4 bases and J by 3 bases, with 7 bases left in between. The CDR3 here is CASSWDNNQPQHF. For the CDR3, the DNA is TGTGCCAGCAGTTGGGACAACAATCAGCCCCAGCATTTT.

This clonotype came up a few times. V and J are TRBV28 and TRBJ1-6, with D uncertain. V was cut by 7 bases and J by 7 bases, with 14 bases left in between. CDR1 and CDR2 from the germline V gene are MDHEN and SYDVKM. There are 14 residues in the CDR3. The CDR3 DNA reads TGTGCCAGCATCACAAGACAACGGAATTCACCCCTCCACTTT. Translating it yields CASITRQRNSPLHF.

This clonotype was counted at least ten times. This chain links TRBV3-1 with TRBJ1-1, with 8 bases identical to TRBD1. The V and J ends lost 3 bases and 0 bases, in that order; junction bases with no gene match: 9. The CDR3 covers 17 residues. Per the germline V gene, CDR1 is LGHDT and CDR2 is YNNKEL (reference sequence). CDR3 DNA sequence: TGTGCCAGCAGCCACCCCCCAGGGGGCCCCATGAACACTGAAGCTTTCTTT. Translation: CASSHPPGGPMNTEAFF. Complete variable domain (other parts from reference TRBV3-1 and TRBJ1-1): DTAVSQTPKYLVTQMGNDKSIKCEQNLGHDTMYWYKQDSKKFLKIMFSYNNKELIINETVPNRFSPKSPDKAHLNLHINSLELGDSAVYFCASSHPPGGPMNTEAFFGQGTRLTVV.

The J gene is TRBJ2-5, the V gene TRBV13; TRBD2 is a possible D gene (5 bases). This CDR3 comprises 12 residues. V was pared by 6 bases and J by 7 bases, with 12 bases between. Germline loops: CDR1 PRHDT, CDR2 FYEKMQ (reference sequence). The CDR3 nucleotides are TGTGCCAGCAGTCTGGATGAGGGGACCCAGTACTTC. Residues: CASSLDEGTQYF.

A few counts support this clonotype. CDR3 bases: TGTGCCAGCAGCCCGTACAGGGGGCTAGGGTCTAGCACAGATACGCAGTATTTT. It is translated as CASSPYRGLGSSTDTQYF. The rearrangement uses TRBV6-1 and TRBJ2-3; 9 nucleotides agree with TRBD1. Per the germline V gene, CDR1 is MNHNS and CDR2 is SASEGT. The J segment lost 0 bases and the V segment lost 6 bases, leaving 13 bases of the junction unmatched. The CDR3 has 18 amino acids.

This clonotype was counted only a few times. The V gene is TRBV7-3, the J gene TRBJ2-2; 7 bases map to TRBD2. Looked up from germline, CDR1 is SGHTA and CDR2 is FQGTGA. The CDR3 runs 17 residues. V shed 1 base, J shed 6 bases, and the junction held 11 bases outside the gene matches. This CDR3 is CASSLKSPGGAPGELFF. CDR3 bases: TGTGCCAGCAGCTTAAAATCCCCGGGGGGAGCGCCCGGGGAGCTGTTTTTT.

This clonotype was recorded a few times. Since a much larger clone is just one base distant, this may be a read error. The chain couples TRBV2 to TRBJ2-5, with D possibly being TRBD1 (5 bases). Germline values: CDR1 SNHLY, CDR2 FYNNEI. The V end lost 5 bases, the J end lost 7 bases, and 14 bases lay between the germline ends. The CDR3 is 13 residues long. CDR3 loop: CASSPWGPGTQYF. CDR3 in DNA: TGTGCCAGCAGTCCCTGGGGCCCAGGGACCCAGTACTTC. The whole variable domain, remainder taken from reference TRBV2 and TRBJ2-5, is EPEVTQTPSHQVTQMGQEVILRCVPISNHLYFYWYRQILGQKVEFLVSFYNNEISEKSEIFDDQFSVERPDGSNFTLKIRSTKLEDSAMYFCASSPWGPGTQYFGPGTRLLVL.

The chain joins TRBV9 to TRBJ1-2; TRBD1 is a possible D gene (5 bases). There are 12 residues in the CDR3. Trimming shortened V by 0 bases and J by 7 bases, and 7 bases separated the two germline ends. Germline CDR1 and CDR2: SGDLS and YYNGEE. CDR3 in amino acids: CASSVEGAGYTF. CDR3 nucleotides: TGTGCCAGCAGCGTAGAAGGGGCTGGCTACACCTTC.

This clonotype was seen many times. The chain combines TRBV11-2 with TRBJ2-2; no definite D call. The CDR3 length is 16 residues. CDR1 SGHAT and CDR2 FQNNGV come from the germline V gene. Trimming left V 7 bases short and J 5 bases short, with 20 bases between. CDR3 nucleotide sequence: TGTGCCAGCACGCCTATACGGGTGTTGGGGACCGGGGAGCTGTTTTTT. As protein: CASTPIRVLGTGELFF.

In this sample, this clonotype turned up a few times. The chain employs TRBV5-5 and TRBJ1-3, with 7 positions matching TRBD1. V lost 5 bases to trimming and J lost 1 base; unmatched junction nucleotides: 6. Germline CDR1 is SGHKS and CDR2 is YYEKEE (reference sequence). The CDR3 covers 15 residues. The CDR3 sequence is CASSTGTASGNTIYF. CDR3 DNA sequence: TGTGCCAGCAGTACCGGGACAGCGTCTGGAAACACCATATATTTT.

CDR3 sequence (DNA): TGTGCCAGCCGACTCTCTGCGAATCAGCCCCAGCATTTT. Translation: CASRLSANQPQHF. The rearrangement links TRBV6-1 to TRBJ1-5; D call uncertain. Per germline, CDR1 MNHNS and CDR2 SASEGT. The CDR3 contains 13 residues. V was pared by 8 bases and J by 4 bases, with 12 bases between.